The clone carrying this TCR beta chain was recorded only once. Its antigen remains unidentified. This sample stems from a study of cytomegalovirus exposure and HLA in healthy donors. The CDR3 runs to 13 residues. V lost 8 bases and J lost 6, with 14 bases in between. The V gene's germline CDR1 is MNHNS and CDR2 SASEGT. Study-wide findings and caveats: Sequencing artifact likely explains a cluster of highly shared sequence variants.

The PCR contained 60 Vbeta and 13 Jbeta primers. Method: immunoSEQ multiplex PCR; TCRdb's copy keeps in-frame clones and lacks some. This repertoire shows about 200,000 clones, around 83% found once; its top ten account for 1.1%. Sequencing was performed on PBMCs. This rearrangement joins TRBV6-1 to TRBJ1-5, with no clear D. This receptor was identified in a middle-aged woman in good health and CMV-seronegative. This CDR3 is CASALGDSQPQHF. In nucleotides, the CDR3 is TGTGCCAGCGCTTTGGGAGATAGTCAGCCCCAGCATTTT.